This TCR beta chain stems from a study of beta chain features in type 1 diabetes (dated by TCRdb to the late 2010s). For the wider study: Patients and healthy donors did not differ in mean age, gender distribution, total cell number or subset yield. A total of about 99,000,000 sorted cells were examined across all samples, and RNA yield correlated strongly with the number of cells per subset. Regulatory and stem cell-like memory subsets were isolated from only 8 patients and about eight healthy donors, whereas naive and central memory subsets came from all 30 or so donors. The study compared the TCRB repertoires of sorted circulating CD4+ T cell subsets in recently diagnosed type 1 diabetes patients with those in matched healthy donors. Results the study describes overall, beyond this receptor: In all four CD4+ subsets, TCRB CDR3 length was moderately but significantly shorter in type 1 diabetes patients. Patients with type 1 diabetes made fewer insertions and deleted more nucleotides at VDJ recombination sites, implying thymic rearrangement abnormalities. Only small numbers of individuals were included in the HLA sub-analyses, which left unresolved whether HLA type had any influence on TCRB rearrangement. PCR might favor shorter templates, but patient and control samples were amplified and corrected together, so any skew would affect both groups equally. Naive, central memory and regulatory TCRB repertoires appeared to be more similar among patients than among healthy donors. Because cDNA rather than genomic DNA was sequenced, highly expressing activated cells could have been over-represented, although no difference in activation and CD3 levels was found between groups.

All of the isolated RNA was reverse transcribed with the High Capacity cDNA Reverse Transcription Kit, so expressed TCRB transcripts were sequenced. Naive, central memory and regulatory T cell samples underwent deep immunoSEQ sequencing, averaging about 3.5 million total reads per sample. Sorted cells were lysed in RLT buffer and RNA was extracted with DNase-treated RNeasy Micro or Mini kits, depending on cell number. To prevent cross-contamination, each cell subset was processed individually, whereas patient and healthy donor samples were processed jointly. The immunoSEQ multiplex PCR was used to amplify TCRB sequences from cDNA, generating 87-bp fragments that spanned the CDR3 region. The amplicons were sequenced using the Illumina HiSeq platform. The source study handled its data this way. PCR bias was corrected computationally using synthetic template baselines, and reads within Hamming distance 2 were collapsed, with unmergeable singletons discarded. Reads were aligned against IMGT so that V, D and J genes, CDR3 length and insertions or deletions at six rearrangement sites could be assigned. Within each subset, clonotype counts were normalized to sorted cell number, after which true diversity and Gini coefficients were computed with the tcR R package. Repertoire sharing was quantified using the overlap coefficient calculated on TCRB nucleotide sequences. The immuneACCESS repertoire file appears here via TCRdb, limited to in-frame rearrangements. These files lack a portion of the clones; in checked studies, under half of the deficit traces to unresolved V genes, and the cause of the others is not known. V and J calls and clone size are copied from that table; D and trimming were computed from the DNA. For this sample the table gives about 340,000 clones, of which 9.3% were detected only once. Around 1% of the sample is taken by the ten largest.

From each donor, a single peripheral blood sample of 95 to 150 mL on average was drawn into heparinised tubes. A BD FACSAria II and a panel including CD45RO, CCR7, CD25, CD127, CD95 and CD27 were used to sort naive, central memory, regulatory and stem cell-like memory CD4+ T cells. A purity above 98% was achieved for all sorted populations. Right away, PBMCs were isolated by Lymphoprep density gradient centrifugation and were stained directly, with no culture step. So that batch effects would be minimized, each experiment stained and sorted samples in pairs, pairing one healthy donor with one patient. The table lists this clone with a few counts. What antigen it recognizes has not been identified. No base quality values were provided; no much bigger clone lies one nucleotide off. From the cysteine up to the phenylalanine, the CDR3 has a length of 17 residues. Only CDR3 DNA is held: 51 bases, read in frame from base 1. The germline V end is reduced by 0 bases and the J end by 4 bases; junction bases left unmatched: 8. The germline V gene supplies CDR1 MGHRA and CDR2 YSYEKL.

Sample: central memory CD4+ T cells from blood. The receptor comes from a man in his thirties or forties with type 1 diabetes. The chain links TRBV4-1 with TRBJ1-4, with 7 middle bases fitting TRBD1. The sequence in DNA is TGCGCCAGCAGCCAAGATCGGCAGGGGGGGATTAATGAAAAACTGTTTTTT. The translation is CASSQDRQGGINEKLFF.